This TCR beta chain was sequenced in a study of neoadjuvant nivolumab and ipilimumab in lung cancer. Notes on the study in general: Blood richness before therapy tracked richness in tumors resected after neoadjuvant therapy. From pretherapy to surgery, tumor richness and clonality rose with dual therapy.

The data were produced by immunoSEQ multiplex PCR, yet TCRdb's version contains in-frame clones alone and is incomplete. Found here are roughly 45,000 clones, 75% to 90% of them singletons; the top ten hold more than 3%. To note about this clone: Its specificity is not known.

This CDR3 contains 17 residues. Trimming took 1 base from V and 3 from J; bases not matched to a gene: 5. The V gene's germline CDR1 is KGHSH and CDR2 LQKENI. This chain joins TRBV18 and TRBJ2-6; 8 positions agree with TRBD1. The TCR sequence derives from an adult with non-small cell lung cancer. Some clones in this sample may be carry-over from other donors' samples. The material was blood, obtained before neoadjuvant nivolumab, alone or with ipilimumab. The CDR3 protein is CASSPRSGGNGANVLTF. CDR3 DNA sequence: TGTGCCAGCTCACCACGGTCAGGGGGCAATGGGGCCAACGTCCTGACTTTC.